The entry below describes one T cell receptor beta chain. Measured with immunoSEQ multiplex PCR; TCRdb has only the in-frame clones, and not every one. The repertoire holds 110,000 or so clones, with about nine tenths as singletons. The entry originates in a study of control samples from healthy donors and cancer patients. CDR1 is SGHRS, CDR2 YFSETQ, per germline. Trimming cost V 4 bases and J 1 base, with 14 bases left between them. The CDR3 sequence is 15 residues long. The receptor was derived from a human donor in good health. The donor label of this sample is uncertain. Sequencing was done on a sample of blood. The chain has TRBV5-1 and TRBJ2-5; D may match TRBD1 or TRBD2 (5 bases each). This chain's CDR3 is CASSVLRDPQETQYF. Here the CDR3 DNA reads TGCGCCAGCAGCGTACTCCGGGACCCCCAAGAGACCCAGTACTTC.